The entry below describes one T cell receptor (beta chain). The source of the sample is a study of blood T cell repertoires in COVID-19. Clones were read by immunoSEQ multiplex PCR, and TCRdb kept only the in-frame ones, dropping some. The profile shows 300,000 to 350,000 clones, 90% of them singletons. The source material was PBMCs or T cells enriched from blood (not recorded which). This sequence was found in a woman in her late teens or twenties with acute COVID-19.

The CDR3 region is CASSLRSDTQYF. CDR3 DNA sequence: TGTGCCAGCAGTTTACGGTCCGATACGCAGTATTTT. The chain has TRBV28 and TRBJ2-3, with D unresolved. The CDR3 totals 12 residues. Germline CDR1 and CDR2: MDHEN and SYDVKM. Trimming took off 2 bases at V and 6 bases at J, with 6 bases between the two ends.